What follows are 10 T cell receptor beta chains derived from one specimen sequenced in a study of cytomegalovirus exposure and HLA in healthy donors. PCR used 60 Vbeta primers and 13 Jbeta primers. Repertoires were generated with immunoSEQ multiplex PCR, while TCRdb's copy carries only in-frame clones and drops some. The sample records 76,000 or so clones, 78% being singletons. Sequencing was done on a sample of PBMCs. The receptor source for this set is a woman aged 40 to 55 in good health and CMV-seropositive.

Here the CDR3 DNA reads TGTGCCAGCAGCTTAGTTCTAGGCAATTCACCCCTCCACTTT. The encoded protein is CASSLVLGNSPLHF. The chain employs TRBV7-9 and TRBJ1-6; D is ambiguous. The length of the CDR3 is 14 residues. The germline CDR1 and CDR2 sequences are SEHNR and FQNEAQ (reference sequence). V dropped 1 base and J dropped 7 bases, with 8 bases sitting between them. Full variable domain (missing parts from reference TRBV7-9 and TRBJ1-6): DTGVSQNPRHKITKRGQNVTFRCDPISEHNRLYWYRQTLGQGPEFLTYFQNEAQLEKSRLLSDRFSAERPKGSFSTLEIQRTEQGDSAMYLCASSLVLGNSPLHFGNGTRLTVT.

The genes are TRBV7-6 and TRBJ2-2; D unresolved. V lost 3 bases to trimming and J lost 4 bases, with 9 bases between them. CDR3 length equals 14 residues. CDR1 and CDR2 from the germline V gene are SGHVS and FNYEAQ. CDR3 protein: CASSFITPTGELFF. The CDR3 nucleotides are TGTGCCAGCAGCTTCATTACACCCACCGGGGAGCTGTTTTTT.

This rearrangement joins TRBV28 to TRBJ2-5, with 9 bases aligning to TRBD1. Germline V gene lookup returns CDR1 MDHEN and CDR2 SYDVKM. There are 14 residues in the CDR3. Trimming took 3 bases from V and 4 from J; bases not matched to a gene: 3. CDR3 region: CASSFPDRGETQYF. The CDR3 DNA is TGTGCCAGCAGTTTCCCGGACAGGGGAGAGACCCAGTACTTC.

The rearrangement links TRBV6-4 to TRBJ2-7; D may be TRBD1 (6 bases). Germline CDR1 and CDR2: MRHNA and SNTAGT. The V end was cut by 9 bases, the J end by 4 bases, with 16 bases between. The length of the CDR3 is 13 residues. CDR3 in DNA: TGTGCCAGAATCTACAGGGTTTGTTACGAGCAGTACTTC. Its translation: CARIYRVCYEQYF.

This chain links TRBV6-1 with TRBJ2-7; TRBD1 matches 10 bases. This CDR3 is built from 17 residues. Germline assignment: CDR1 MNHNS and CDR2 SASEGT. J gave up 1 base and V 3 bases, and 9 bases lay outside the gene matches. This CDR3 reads CASSEDRGGRLSYEQYF. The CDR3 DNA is TGTGCCAGCAGTGAGGACAGGGGGGGTCGTTTATCCTACGAGCAGTACTTC.

The CDR3 loop reads CASSSNNEQFF. DNA for the CDR3: TGTGCCAGCTCATCCAACAATGAGCAGTTCTTC. The V gene is TRBV18, the J gene TRBJ2-1; no definite D call. Germline values: CDR1 KGHSH, CDR2 LQKENI. The CDR3 is 11 amino acids. Trimming stripped 5 bases from V and 5 bases from J, with 4 bases between.

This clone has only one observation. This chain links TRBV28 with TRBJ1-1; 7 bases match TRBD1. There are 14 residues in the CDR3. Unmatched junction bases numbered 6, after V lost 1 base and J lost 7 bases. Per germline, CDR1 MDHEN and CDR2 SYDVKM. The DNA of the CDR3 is TGTGCCAGCAGTTTATTGACAGGGCCTAATGAAGCTTTCTTT. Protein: CASSLLTGPNEAFF. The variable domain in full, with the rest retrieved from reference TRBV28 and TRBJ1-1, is DVKVTQSSRYLVKRTGEKVFLECVQDMDHENMFWYRQDPGLGLRLIYFSYDVKMKEKGDIPEGYSVSREKKERFSLILESASTNQTSMYLCASSLLTGPNEAFFGQGTRLTVV.

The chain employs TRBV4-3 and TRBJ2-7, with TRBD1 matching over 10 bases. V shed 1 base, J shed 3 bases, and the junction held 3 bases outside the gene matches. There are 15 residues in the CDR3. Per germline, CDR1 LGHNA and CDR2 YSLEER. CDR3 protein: CASSQGQGAFYEQYF. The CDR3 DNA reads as TGCGCCAGCAGCCAAGGACAGGGGGCTTTCTACGAGCAGTACTTC.

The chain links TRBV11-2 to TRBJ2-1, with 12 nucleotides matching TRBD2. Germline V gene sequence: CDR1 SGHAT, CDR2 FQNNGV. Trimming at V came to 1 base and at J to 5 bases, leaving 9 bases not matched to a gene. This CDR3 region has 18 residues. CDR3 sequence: CASSLGKLAGGADNEQFF. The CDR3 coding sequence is TGTGCCAGCAGCTTAGGAAAACTAGCGGGGGGCGCGGACAATGAGCAGTTCTTC.

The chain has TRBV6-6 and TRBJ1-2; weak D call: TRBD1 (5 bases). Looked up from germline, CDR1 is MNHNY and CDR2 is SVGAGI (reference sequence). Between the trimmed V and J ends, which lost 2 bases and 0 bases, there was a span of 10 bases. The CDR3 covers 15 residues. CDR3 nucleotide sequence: TGTGCCAGCAGTTACGTTGACAGCCCTAACTATGGCTACACCTTC. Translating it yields CASSYVDSPNYGYTF.